The entry below describes one T cell receptor beta chain. Germline V CDR1 and CDR2: MNHEY, SMNVEV (reference sequence). V lost 4 bases, J lost 4 bases, and 6 bases stayed unmatched. The CDR3 totals 15 residues. This sample was included in a study of control samples from healthy donors and cancer patients. Method: immunoSEQ multiplex PCR; TCRdb's copy keeps in-frame clones and lacks some. This repertoire shows roughly 120,000 clones, more than 75% found once; its top ten account for over 2%. The chain combines TRBV27 with TRBJ1-3; the match to TRBD1 covers 8 bases. The specimen sequenced was blood. This TCR came from a woman in her 70s in good health. In DNA, the CDR3 is TGTGCCAGCAGTTCCCAGGGGGCCCGAGGAAACACCATATATTTT. Translation: CASSSQGARGNTIYF.